This T cell receptor beta chain was sequenced during a study of T cells after yellow fever vaccination. Study findings and constraints: Peak timing came faster in the weaker secondary response, day 5 versus 15. Booster samples showed a return of most primary-vaccination clones (around 95% CD4, approximately 88% CD8).

V was trimmed by 6 bases and J by 1 base, leaving 20 bases between them. Germline V gene lookup returns CDR1 DFQATT and CDR2 SNEGSKA (reference sequence). CDR3 length equals 16 residues. This clonotype came up a few times. Its specificity is unknown. TCRdb reanalysed the 5' RACE reads using MiXCR and keeps one entry per CDR3 protein. The table has about 630,000 distinct CDR3 sequences, roughly 12% seen once; the top ten hold 15%. The rearrangement links TRBV20-1 to TRBJ2-3; perhaps TRBD2 as D (5 bases). Specimen: PBMCs, collected on the day of the yellow fever booster vaccination. The clonotype comes from a man aged 30 to 39 who received the YFV17D yellow fever vaccine. CDR3 sequence: CSADGVYASGTDTQYF. The CDR3 DNA follows: TGCAGTGCCGACGGGGTATATGCCTCTGGCACAGATACGCAGTATTTT.